Each of the 4 T cell receptor beta chains below was sequenced from the same sample in a study of beta chain features in type 1 diabetes. What was sequenced were expressed TCRB transcripts, since all of the isolated RNA had been reverse transcribed. The repertoire was sequenced with immunoSEQ multiplex PCR; TCRdb's copy has only in-frame clones and lacks some. The data show 400,000 to 550,000 clones, about an eighth seen once. The sequencing sample was made of naive CD4+ T cells from blood. Receptors were obtained from a woman between 18 and 29 years old in good health.

The chain carries TRBV7-2 and TRBJ2-1; unclear D gene. The CDR3 extends over 14 amino acids. The V gene lost 5 bases and the J gene lost 8 bases, with 16 bases spanning the gap. CDR1 SGHTA and CDR2 FQGNSA come from the germline V gene. In DNA, the CDR3 is TGTGCCAGCAGCCGAACGGGCGGTCGGGATGAGCAGTTCTTC. The encoded protein is CASSRTGGRDEQFF.

This clone was seen more than once but under ten times. V is TRBV15 and J is TRBJ1-5; D unresolved. CDR1 and CDR2 (germline): LNHNV, YYDKDF (reference sequence). This CDR3 is 15 amino acids long. Trimming shortened V by 1 base and J by 7 bases, and 14 bases separated the two germline ends. CDR3 amino acids: CATSRGGGLGQPQHF. CDR3 bases: TGTGCCACCAGCAGAGGGGGAGGCCTGGGGCAGCCCCAGCATTTT.

The gene calls are TRBV27 and TRBJ2-6, with D perhaps matching TRBD1 (6 bases). Germline V gene data show CDR1 as MNHEY and CDR2 as SMNVEV (reference sequence). The CDR3 contains 17 residues. V lost 4 bases to trimming and J lost 0 bases, with 13 bases between them. The CDR3 nucleotides are TGTGCCAGCAGTTCTATTGGACAGAACTCTGGGGCCAACGTCCTGACTTTC. Translation: CASSSIGQNSGANVLTF.

The chain couples TRBV5-1 to TRBJ2-7; TRBD1 matches 7 bases. V dropped 3 bases and J dropped 4; count of bases not matched to a gene: 10. CDR1 is SGHRS, CDR2 YFSETQ, per germline. CDR3 length: 15 residues. The CDR3, as DNA: TGCGCCAGCAGCTGGAGTCCGACAGGGAGATACGAGCAGTACGTC. Its translation is CASSWSPTGRYEQYV.